This entry lists 21 T cell receptor beta chains sequenced from one sample in a study of identifying expanded T cells in peripheral blood. Measured with immunoSEQ multiplex PCR; TCRdb has only the in-frame clones, and not every one. Of 90,000 to 100,000 clones detected, roughly 86% appear once; the ten largest clones hold approximately 4%. Sequencing input: blood. These receptors were collected from a person between 18 and 70 years old in good health.

This chain joins TRBV7-2 and TRBJ2-3; perhaps TRBD2 as D (6 bases). This CDR3 has 15 amino acids. Trimming took off 7 bases at V and 3 bases at J, with 17 bases between the two ends. The germline V gene has CDR1 SGHTA and CDR2 FQGNSA. CDR3 DNA sequence: TGTGCCAGCACCGTACGGGGGTTAAGAACAGATACGCAGTATTTT. This translates into CASTVRGLRTDTQYF.

The J gene is TRBJ2-5, the V gene TRBV18, with TRBD2 as a possible D gene (6 bases). The germline V gene has CDR1 KGHSH and CDR2 LQKENI. The CDR3 has 14 residues. Trimming cost V 3 bases and J 5 bases, with 13 bases left between them. Written as DNA, the CDR3 is TGTGCCAGCTCACCCCGGGGACTGCGTGAGACCCAGTACTTC. Protein: CASSPRGLRETQYF.

The sample holds a few counts of this clone. This chain joins TRBV6-4 and TRBJ2-2; D uncertain. This CDR3 spans 14 amino acids. Germline V lookup: CDR1 MRHNA, CDR2 SNTAGT. The V end lost 5 bases, the J end lost 3 bases, and 10 bases lay between the germline ends. Here the CDR3 DNA reads TGTGCCAGCAGTCCCGAGGCGGACACCGGGGAGCTGTTTTTT. It translates to CASSPEADTGELFF.

The rearrangement joins TRBV29-1 to TRBJ2-2; D ambiguous. The length of the CDR3 is 13 residues. Germline V gene data show CDR1 as SQVTM and CDR2 as ANQGSEA. Trimming stripped 3 bases from V and 3 bases from J, with 8 bases between. The CDR3 loop reads CSVDSGYTGELFF. DNA of the CDR3: TGCAGCGTTGACTCTGGATACACCGGGGAGCTGTTTTTT.

The chain recombines TRBV5-8 with TRBJ2-1, with unresolved D. There are 15 residues in the CDR3. The V and J ends lost 0 bases and 5 bases respectively, with 12 bases between them. Germline CDR1 reads SGHTS; CDR2 reads YDEGEE. CDR3 sequence: CASSLADGPNNEQFF. For the CDR3, the DNA is TGTGCCAGCAGCTTGGCCGATGGGCCTAACAATGAGCAGTTCTTC. Looking up the rest from reference TRBV5-8 and TRBJ2-1 gives the full variable domain: EAGVTQSPTHLIKTRGQQATLRCSPISGHTSVYWYQQALGLGLQFLLWYDEGEERNRGNFPPRFSGRQFPNYSSELNVNALELEDSALYLCASSLADGPNNEQFFGPGTRLTVL.

In DNA form, the CDR3 reads TGTGCCAGCAGTCCGCGCGGACTAGCGGGAAACACAGATACGCAGTATTTT. Translating gives CASSPRGLAGNTDTQYF. This chain joins TRBV27 and TRBJ2-3; 12 nucleotides match TRBD2. Germline lookup yields CDR1 MNHEY and CDR2 SMNVEV (reference sequence). This CDR3 contains 17 residues. V was pared by 5 bases and J by 2 bases, with 8 bases of the junction left unmatched.

The chain couples TRBV18 to TRBJ2-1, with a tentative D call TRBD1 (6 bases). Germline V CDR1 and CDR2: KGHSH, LQKENI. The CDR3 totals 15 residues. The ends were cut back, 3 bases at V and 5 bases at J, with 14 bases in the middle. This CDR3 reads CASSPRLTGHNEQFF. The DNA of the CDR3 is TGTGCCAGCTCACCCAGGTTAACAGGGCACAATGAGCAGTTCTTC. Full variable domain (outside the CDR3, taken from reference TRBV18 and TRBJ2-1): NAGVMQNPRHLVRRRGQEARLRCSPMKGHSHVYWYRQLPEEGLKFMVYLQKENIIDESGMPKERFSAEFPKEGPSILRIQQVVRGDSAAYFCASSPRLTGHNEQFFGPGTRLTVL.

J is TRBJ1-2 and V is TRBV5-4, with 8 positions matching TRBD1. The germline V gene has CDR1 SGHNT and CDR2 YYREEE (reference sequence). Germline trimming cut 1 base from V and 5 bases from J; bases unmatched to any gene: 7. The CDR3 consists of 15 residues. The CDR3 spells CASSLPGQAMYGYTF. The CDR3 bases are TGTGCCAGCAGCTTGCCGGGACAGGCGATGTATGGCTACACCTTC.

This clone was detected once. The rearrangement uses TRBV9 and TRBJ1-3, with D possibly TRBD1 on 5 matching bases. The CDR3 spans 17 residues. Germline CDR1 is SGDLS and CDR2 is YYNGEE. V shed 0 bases and J shed 3 bases, with 16 bases lying between them. CDR3: CASSVAPQGQFGNTIYF. CDR3 nucleotides: TGTGCCAGCAGCGTAGCACCCCAGGGCCAGTTTGGAAACACCATATATTTT.

V is TRBV6-1 and J is TRBJ2-1, with 9 bases fitting TRBD2. CDR1 and CDR2 (germline): MNHNS, SASEGT. This CDR3 is 15 amino acids long. V lost 1 base, J lost 6 bases, and 4 bases stayed unmatched. The CDR3 coding sequence is TGTGCCAGCAGTGAAGATGCGGGGGGGTCCAATGAGCAGTTCTTC. The encoded protein is CASSEDAGGSNEQFF.

This clone is a singleton in its sample. The J gene is TRBJ1-3, the V gene TRBV28; 7 bases agree with TRBD1. The CDR3 is 16 residues long. V was pared by 5 bases and J by 0 bases, with 7 bases of the junction left unmatched. The germline gives CDR1 MDHEN, CDR2 SYDVKM. The CDR3 region has the DNA TGTGCCAGCAGTCCTTGGGACAGACTCTCTGGAAACACCATATATTTT. Protein sequence: CASSPWDRLSGNTIYF.

The chain is built from TRBV10-3 and TRBJ2-2; D is uncertain. This CDR3 spans 14 amino acids. Trimming cost V 3 bases and J 1 base, with 6 bases left between them. Germline values: CDR1 ENHRY, CDR2 SYGVKD. In DNA, the CDR3 is TGTGCCATCAGTGAAGGGCGGAACACCGGGGAGCTGTTTTTT. Protein: CAISEGRNTGELFF.

The chain employs TRBV7-9 and TRBJ2-5, with 8 bases that match TRBD1. CDR1 SEHNR and CDR2 FQNEAQ come from the germline V gene (reference sequence). The CDR3 has 15 residues. V shed 3 bases, J shed 5 bases, and the junction held 8 bases outside the gene matches. CDR3 protein: CASSFRTGRGETQYF. Written as DNA, the CDR3 is TGTGCCAGCAGCTTCAGGACAGGGAGAGGCGAGACCCAGTACTTC.

This sequence joins TRBV5-1 and TRBJ1-2; tentative D call: TRBD1 (6 bases). CDR1 and CDR2 (germline): SGHRS, YFSETQ. V dropped 1 base and J dropped 4 bases, with 14 bases sitting between them. The CDR3 consists of 15 residues. The CDR3 spells CASSLRATGSYGYTF. CDR3 bases: TGCGCCAGCAGCTTGAGGGCGACAGGCAGCTATGGCTACACCTTC. The variable domain in full, completed from reference TRBV5-1 and TRBJ1-2, reads KAGVTQTPRYLIKTRGQQVTLSCSPISGHRSVSWYQQTPGQGLQFLFEYFSETQRNKGNFPGRFSGRQFSNSRSEMNVSTLELGDSALYLCASSLRATGSYGYTFGSGTRLTVV.

V and J are TRBV10-2 and TRBJ2-7, with 8 bases that match TRBD1. The ends lost 6 bases at V and 5 bases at J; junction bases unmatched: 0. Germline-derived CDR1 and CDR2 are WSHSY and SAAADI. The CDR3 is 11 residues long. The chain's CDR3 is CASRTGDEQYF. CDR3 in DNA: TGCGCCAGCAGGACAGGGGACGAGCAGTACTTC.

The CDR3 DNA is TGCGCCAGCAGCCAAGGACAGATCTATGGCTACACCTTC. Amino acids: CASSQGQIYGYTF. V usage is TRBV4-1 and J usage is TRBJ1-2; TRBD1 is a possible D gene (5 bases). The CDR3 has 13 residues. V gave up 1 base and J gave up 4 bases, with 7 bases separating them. Germline V CDR1 and CDR2: MGHRA, YSYEKL.

This clone was counted a few times. V is TRBV6-4 and J is TRBJ2-6; 9 bases map to TRBD1. CDR1 and CDR2 from the germline V gene are MRHNA and SNTAGT. V lost 3 bases to trimming and J lost 0 bases; unmatched junction nucleotides: 0. The CDR3 has 16 residues. Written as DNA, the CDR3 is TGTGCCAGCAGTGAGACAGGGGGCTCTGGGGCCAACGTCCTGACTTTC. Protein product: CASSETGGSGANVLTF.

V usage is TRBV9 and J usage is TRBJ2-1; D possibly corresponds to TRBD1 (5 bases). Trimming left V 0 bases short and J 7 bases short, with 14 bases between. Germline lookup yields CDR1 SGDLS and CDR2 YYNGEE. The CDR3 consists of 15 residues. Here the CDR3 DNA reads TGTGCCAGCAGCGTAGGGGGCCATTCATTGAATGAGCAGTTCTTC. The encoded protein is CASSVGGHSLNEQFF.

V and J are TRBV30 and TRBJ2-4; 9 bases are shared with TRBD1. The CDR3 spans 14 residues. Germline CDR1 and CDR2: GTSNPN and SVGIG (reference sequence). V lost 5 bases, J lost 0 bases, and 2 bases stayed unmatched. DNA for the CDR3: TGTGCCTGGGACAGGGGGAGAGCCAAAAACATTCAGTACTTC. It translates to CAWDRGRAKNIQYF.

This chain links TRBV6-6 with TRBJ2-1; 9 nucleotides match TRBD1. The CDR3 length is 15 residues. J was trimmed by 0 bases and V by 6 bases; bases with no gene match: 3. Germline values: CDR1 MNHNY, CDR2 SVGAGI (reference sequence). The CDR3 DNA reads as TGTGCCAGCAGCGGACAGGGGAGCTCCTACAATGAGCAGTTCTTC. Translating gives CASSGQGSSYNEQFF.

The rearrangement joins TRBV5-4 to TRBJ2-2; 13 bases align to TRBD2. Germline assignment: CDR1 SGHNT and CDR2 YYREEE (reference sequence). The length of the CDR3 is 19 residues. V was pared by 4 bases and J by 3 bases, with 12 bases of the junction left unmatched. The CDR3: CASSPKPGTSGVYTGELFF. For the CDR3, the DNA is TGTGCCAGCAGCCCTAAGCCTGGGACTAGCGGGGTCTACACCGGGGAGCTGTTTTTT.